A single sample is the source of the 24 T cell receptor beta chains below, sequenced in a study of T cells in Graves' hyperthyroidism and ophthalmopathy. Amplification targeted TCR beta CDR3 regions from RNA transcripts. HTBI primers were employed in a first-round RT-PCR of the TCR CDR3. Using its own MiXCR run on the multiplex PCR reads, TCRdb lists one record per CDR3 protein. The data show a few hundred thousand distinct CDR3 sequences, approximately 14% seen once. Source material: blood. Receptors originate from a young woman with Graves' hyperthyroidism.

This clonotype turned up a few times. The rearrangement joins TRBV20-1 to TRBJ2-3; 9 positions agree with TRBD1. From germline, CDR1 is DFQATT and CDR2 SNEGSKA (reference sequence). The CDR3 is made up of 16 amino acids. The V gene end was trimmed by 5 bases and the J gene end by 2 bases; junction bases not matched to a gene: 11. In DNA form, the CDR3 reads TGCAGTGCTGGCCTAAGACAGGGGGGATACACAGATACGCAGTATTTT. Amino acids: CSAGLRQGGYTDTQYF.

This clonotype was seen only a few times. The junction departs from germline at one end; a sequencing error may be responsible. This chain uses TRBV7-2 with TRBJ2-7; D is perhaps TRBD2 (6 bases). CDR1 and CDR2 (germline): SGHTA, FQGNSA. This CDR3 contains 18 residues. The CDR3 DNA sequence: TGTGCCAGCAGTTACCCAGAGGTGGCGGAGCGGGTCTCCTGCGAGCAGTACTTC. Amino acid sequence: CASSYPEVAERVSCEQYF. Based on the CDR3 plus reference TRBV7-2 and TRBJ2-7, the full variable domain is GAGVSQSPSNKVTEKGKDVELRCDPISGHTALYWYRQSLGQGLEFLIYFQGNSAPDKSGLPSDRFSAERTGGSVSTLTIQRTQQEDSAVYLCASSYPEVAERVSCEQYFGPGTRLTVT.

This clonotype was detected ten times or more. The chain carries TRBV18 and TRBJ1-6, with unresolved D. V lost 1 base and J lost 5, with 6 bases in between. Germline V gene lookup returns CDR1 KGHSH and CDR2 LQKENI. The CDR3 is 14 amino acids. In DNA form, the CDR3 reads TGTGCCAGCTCACCACGGGAAAATAATTCACCCCTCCACTTT. Protein sequence: CASSPRENNSPLHF.

On this clonotype: One base away lies a much larger clone, so this may be a sequencing read error. The chain links TRBV2 to TRBJ2-1, with D maybe TRBD2 (6 bases). This CDR3 contains 15 residues. Deletions cut 7 bases from V and 0 bases from J, with 13 bases between. Germline V gene sequence: CDR1 SNHLY, CDR2 FYNNEI. The CDR3 reads CASNVADSSYNEQFF. The DNA for the CDR3 is TGTGCCAGCAATGTAGCGGATAGCTCCTACAATGAGCAGTTCTTC.

The rearrangement uses TRBV20-1 and TRBJ2-1, with D uncertain. V was pared by 1 base and J by 7 bases, with 20 bases between. The germline gives CDR1 DFQATT, CDR2 SNEGSKA (reference sequence). The CDR3 extends over 16 amino acids. CDR3 coding DNA: TGCAGTGCTAGAGGTCCCGAGTCCGCGTTTGGGAATGAGCAGTTCTTC. Its translation: CSARGPESAFGNEQFF.

This clonotype was counted only a few times. The chain carries TRBV19 and TRBJ1-5; D perhaps matches TRBD1 (6 bases). V dropped 3 bases and J dropped 4 bases, with 10 bases sitting between them. The CDR3 has 14 residues. Per the germline V gene, CDR1 is LNHDA and CDR2 is SQIVND (reference sequence). CDR3 sequence (DNA): TGTGCCAGTAGTATCAGGACAGCTAATCAGCCCCAGCATTTT. Translated, it gives CASSIRTANQPQHF.

The chain joins TRBV27 to TRBJ2-3; 14 bases are shared with TRBD2. The germline CDR1 and CDR2 sequences are MNHEY and SMNVEV (reference sequence). V trimming: 4 bases; J trimming: 5 bases; junction bases outside the gene matches: 5. This CDR3 has 16 amino acids. In DNA form, the CDR3 reads TGTGCCAGCAGTTCGGGACTAGCGGGAGTAATAGATACGCAGTATTTT. It codes for CASSSGLAGVIDTQYF.

In its sample, this clonotype was seen many times. CDR3 DNA: TGTGCCAGCAGGGCTAGCGGGTACAATGAGCAGTTCTTC. Its translation is CASRASGYNEQFF. V gene TRBV2 combines with J gene TRBJ2-1, with TRBD2 matching over 8 bases. After removal of 6 bases from V and 4 bases from J, the junction contained 2 bases not matched to a gene. CDR3 length: 13 amino acids. Germline V gives CDR1 SNHLY, CDR2 FYNNEI. Based on the CDR3 plus reference TRBV2 and TRBJ2-1, the full variable domain is EPEVTQTPSHQVTQMGQEVILRCVPISNHLYFYWYRQILGQKVEFLVSFYNNEISEKSEIFDDQFSVERPDGSNFTLKIRSTKLEDSAMYFCASRASGYNEQFFGPGTRLTVL.

At least ten counts were recorded for this clonotype. The V and J genes are TRBV30 and TRBJ1-5; 10 nucleotides align to TRBD1. From germline, CDR1 is GTSNPN and CDR2 SVGIG (reference sequence). Trimming cost V 5 bases and J 3 bases; bases outside gene matches: 7. The CDR3 is 15 amino acids. The CDR3 region has the DNA TGTGCCTGGCGACAGGGGGCCCGCGCCAATCAGCCCCAGCATTTT. It translates to CAWRQGARANQPQHF.

The V and J genes are TRBV18 and TRBJ1-1, with a tentative D call TRBD1 (6 bases). This CDR3 is 17 amino acids long. V dropped 2 bases and J dropped 0 bases, with 16 bases sitting between them. Germline CDR1 KGHSH, CDR2 LQKENI. CDR3 region: CASSPAPGAPMNTEAFF. CDR3 sequence (DNA): TGTGCCAGCTCACCAGCGCCAGGGGCCCCGATGAACACTGAAGCTTTCTTT.

The table lists this clonotype with many counts. The chain combines TRBV6-1 with TRBJ2-7; D not certain. CDR3 length equals 15 residues. Trimming stripped 2 bases from V and 1 base from J, with 12 bases between. In germline, CDR1 is MNHNS, CDR2 SASEGT. Written as DNA, the CDR3 is TGTGCCAGCAGTGAAATGGTGGGCATTTCCTACGAGCAGTACTTC. Its translation is CASSEMVGISYEQYF.

The chain joins TRBV19 to TRBJ2-1, with TRBD2 matching 7 bases. Germline CDR1 LNHDA, CDR2 SQIVND (reference sequence). The ends lost 4 bases at V and 7 bases at J; junction bases unmatched: 13. The CDR3 has 16 residues. CDR3 DNA: TGTGCCAGTAGTAACCCCGGGGGGAGGTTGACGAATGAGCAGTTCTTC. It codes for CASSNPGGRLTNEQFF.

Many counts were recorded for this clonotype. This rearrangement joins TRBV7-3 to TRBJ2-5; 7 bases align to TRBD1. V lost 5 bases and J lost 2; bases outside the gene matches: 2. This CDR3 comprises 13 residues. Germline CDR1 is SGHTA and CDR2 is FQGTGA. The CDR3 DNA follows: TGTGCCAGCAGCAAGGACAGGCAAGAGACCCAGTACTTC. Translating gives CASSKDRQETQYF.

Ten or more counts support this clonotype. The rearrangement links TRBV18 to TRBJ2-3, with a weak D call TRBD1 (6 bases). Trimming stripped 3 bases from V and 2 bases from J, with 12 bases between. Germline CDR1 is KGHSH and CDR2 is LQKENI. The CDR3 consists of 15 residues. The CDR3 DNA sequence: TGTGCCAGCTCACCTCCGGGACAAGCCACAGATACGCAGTATTTT. It translates to CASSPPGQATDTQYF.

This clonotype was seen at least ten times. The V gene is TRBV20-1, the J gene TRBJ2-1; the match to TRBD2 covers 12 bases. V lost 2 bases and J lost 6; bases outside the gene matches: 2. The CDR3 contains 14 residues. Germline CDR1 reads DFQATT; CDR2 reads SNEGSKA (reference sequence). As DNA, the CDR3 is TGCAGTGCTAGACTAGCGGGAGGGCTCAATGAGCAGTTCTTC. As protein: CSARLAGGLNEQFF.

This clonotype was observed many times. The chain recombines TRBV20-1 with TRBJ1-5; no reliable D call. Germline values: CDR1 DFQATT, CDR2 SNEGSKA (reference sequence). This CDR3 contains 14 residues. V lost 3 bases and J 4 bases, leaving 13 bases between the germline ends. The DNA for the CDR3 is TGCAGTGCTAGGTCGGGGAACGGGAATCAGCCCCAGCATTTT. Translated: CSARSGNGNQPQHF.

This clonotype was detected ten times or more. V usage is TRBV27 and J usage is TRBJ1-5; D gene unclear. This CDR3 has 13 amino acids. Germline CDR1 MNHEY, CDR2 SMNVEV (reference sequence). The V end was cut by 0 bases, the J end by 6 bases, with 6 bases between. The CDR3 region is CASSLSPGQPQHF. In DNA form, the CDR3 reads TGTGCCAGCAGTTTATCGCCTGGTCAGCCCCAGCATTTT.

The chain carries TRBV4-3 and TRBJ2-7; 10 nucleotides agree with TRBD2. The trim removed 3 bases at V and 2 bases at J, leaving 10 bases unmatched. This CDR3 contains 17 residues. Germline CDR1 and CDR2: LGHNA and YSLEER. This CDR3 is CASSQRKSSGRAYEQYF. DNA of the CDR3: TGCGCCAGCAGCCAGAGGAAATCTAGCGGGAGAGCCTACGAGCAGTACTTC.

The genes are TRBV15 and TRBJ2-5, with unresolved D. The CDR3 has 14 amino acids. Germline assignment: CDR1 LNHNV and CDR2 YYDKDF (reference sequence). Between the trimmed V and J ends, which lost 0 bases and 0 bases, there was a span of 5 bases. The CDR3 reads CATSRERDQETQYF. For the CDR3, the DNA is TGTGCCACCAGCAGAGAGAGAGACCAAGAGACCCAGTACTTC.

This clonotype was seen ten or more times. The genes are TRBV20-1 and TRBJ2-1; TRBD2 matches at 15 bases. The CDR3 consists of 19 residues. CDR1 is DFQATT, CDR2 SNEGSKA, per germline (reference sequence). Unmatched junction bases numbered 8, after V lost 0 bases and J lost 2 bases. CDR3: CSARDGLAGGPWTYNEQFF. The CDR3 coding sequence is TGCAGTGCTAGAGATGGACTAGCGGGAGGGCCGTGGACCTACAATGAGCAGTTCTTC.

Remarks on this clonotype: With a much larger clone just one base away, this may be a read error. This chain uses TRBV28 with TRBJ1-3; weak D call: TRBD1 (5 bases). The CDR3 sequence is 17 residues long. Germline CDR1 MDHEN, CDR2 SYDVKM. DNA of the CDR3: TGTGCCAGCAGTCTTCCCGGGACGGCGGGCTCTGGAAACACCACATATTTT. Its translation is CASSLPGTAGSGNTTYF. Full variable domain (outside the CDR3, taken from reference TRBV28 and TRBJ1-3): DVKVTQSSRYLVKRTGEKVFLECVQDMDHENMFWYRQDPGLGLRLIYFSYDVKMKEKGDIPEGYSVSREKKERFSLILESASTNQTSMYLCASSLPGTAGSGNTTYFGEGSWLTVV.

This clonotype was recorded many times. The chain recombines TRBV15 with TRBJ1-2; 9 bases are shared with TRBD1. CDR1 and CDR2 from the germline V gene are LNHNV and YYDKDF (reference sequence). The CDR3 covers 16 residues. Germline trimming cut 2 bases from V and 0 bases from J; bases unmatched to any gene: 4. CDR3 bases: TGTGCCACCAGCAGATTCAGGGACAGGGCTAACTATGGCTACACCTTC. Amino acid sequence: CATSRFRDRANYGYTF. The variable domain in full, with the rest retrieved from reference TRBV15 and TRBJ1-2, is DAMVIQNPRYQVTQFGKPVTLSCSQTLNHNVMYWYQQKSSQAPKLLFHYYDKDFNNEADTPDNFQSRRPNTSFCFLDIRSPGLGDTAMYLCATSRFRDRANYGYTFGSGTRLTVV.

This clonotype was found many times. The V and J genes are TRBV7-2 and TRBJ1-5, with TRBD1 matching over 8 bases. CDR1 is SGHTA and CDR2 is FQGNSA in the germline V gene. The CDR3 has 14 residues. With 5 bases clipped from V and 6 bases from J, the junction kept 6 bases outside the gene matches. The chain's CDR3 is CASSQTGEVQPQHF. In DNA form, the CDR3 reads TGTGCCAGCAGCCAGACAGGGGAGGTTCAGCCCCAGCATTTT.

The chain combines TRBV5-6 with TRBJ1-1; D is possibly TRBD1 (5 bases). V lost 3 bases and J lost 0, with 12 bases in between. Germline-derived CDR1 and CDR2 are SGHDT and YYEEEE. This CDR3 spans 15 amino acids. The CDR3 here is CASSSGTVMNTEAFF. As DNA, the CDR3 is TGTGCCAGCAGCTCGGGGACGGTTATGAACACTGAAGCTTTCTTT.